Shown below are 8 T cell receptor beta chains from a single sample sequenced in a study of tumor-infiltrating lymphocytes in localized non-small cell lung cancer. TCRdb keeps only in-frame clones here, not all; method: immunoSEQ multiplex PCR. This sample has fewer than 25,000 clones, with around 78% found just once. Sequences were obtained from lung tumor tissue. The receptors shown here come from a human donor with non-small cell lung cancer.

The chain links TRBV5-1 to TRBJ1-6; TRBD1 matches at 9 bases. The trim removed 3 bases at V and 5 bases at J, leaving 3 bases unmatched. This CDR3 is built from 15 residues. Germline lookup yields CDR1 SGHRS and CDR2 YFSETQ. This CDR3 reads CASSWDRADNSPLHF. The CDR3 coding sequence is TGCGCCAGCAGCTGGGACAGGGCAGATAATTCACCCCTCCACTTT.

As DNA, the CDR3 is TGTGCCAGCAGCGTACTTTTGAACACCGGGGAGCTGTTTTTT. This codes for CASSVLLNTGELFF. J is TRBJ2-2 and V is TRBV9; the D is unclear. Germline assignment: CDR1 SGDLS and CDR2 YYNGEE. Trimming left V 1 base short and J 1 base short, with 5 bases between. This CDR3 spans 14 amino acids.

This clone was observed a handful of times. The rearrangement joins TRBV27 to TRBJ1-1, with 7 bases aligning to TRBD1. V dropped 8 bases and J dropped 6; count of bases not matched to a gene: 6. The CDR3 runs to 12 residues. Germline-derived CDR1 and CDR2 are MNHEY and SMNVEV (reference sequence). CDR3 protein: CASRRQGSEAFF. In DNA, the CDR3 is TGTGCCAGCCGAAGACAGGGCTCTGAAGCTTTCTTT.

The V gene is TRBV11-2, the J gene TRBJ2-7, with TRBD2 identical over 8 bases. The V gene's germline CDR1 is SGHAT and CDR2 FQNNGV. The CDR3 is 16 residues long. The J segment lost 5 bases and the V segment lost 4 bases, leaving 13 bases of the junction unmatched. CDR3 nucleotide sequence: TGTGCCAGCAGCTCGGGGGGGAGTCCCTTCATCCACGAGCAGTACTTC. Translating it yields CASSSGGSPFIHEQYF.

A few counts support this clone. V and J are TRBV11-2 and TRBJ2-3; a weak D match, TRBD2 (6 bases). CDR3 size: 16 residues. V lost 0 bases to trimming and J lost 1 base, with 11 bases between them. Per germline, CDR1 SGHAT and CDR2 FQNNGV. CDR3 coding DNA: TGTGCCAGCAGCTTAGATCGTACGGGGGGCACAGATACGCAGTATTTT. Translating it yields CASSLDRTGGTDTQYF.

The rearrangement links TRBV7-2 to TRBJ2-7, with TRBD1 matching 9 bases. The CDR3 loop spans 16 amino acids. Germline V lookup: CDR1 SGHTA, CDR2 FQGNSA. V was clipped by 4 bases and J by 6 bases; unmatched bases: 13. The CDR3 region has the DNA TGTGCCAGCAGCTCACAGGGGGCGGTTTTGGCAGGCGAGCAGTACTTC. Protein product: CASSSQGAVLAGEQYF.

The rearrangement joins TRBV7-2 to TRBJ2-7; 10 bases line up with TRBD1. V shed 0 bases and J 2 bases; nucleotides not matched to a gene: 7. Germline assignment: CDR1 SGHTA and CDR2 FQGNSA. The CDR3 is made up of 17 amino acids. The CDR3 loop reads CASSLAGGQGTPYEQYF. Written as DNA, the CDR3 is TGTGCCAGCAGCTTAGCAGGGGGACAGGGGACCCCCTACGAGCAGTACTTC.

The chain carries TRBV4-1 and TRBJ1-2, with D unresolved. The CDR3 runs 14 residues. CDR1 is MGHRA, CDR2 YSYEKL, per germline. The V gene lost 0 bases and the J gene lost 3 bases, with 8 bases spanning the gap. The CDR3 loop is CASSQDRAYYGYTF. The CDR3 nucleotides read TGCGCCAGCAGCCAAGATAGGGCATACTATGGCTACACCTTC.